The 29 T cell receptor beta chains below were found in one sample sequenced in a study of blood T cell repertoires in COVID-19. The repertoire was sequenced with immunoSEQ multiplex PCR; TCRdb's copy has only in-frame clones and lacks some. The table has around 380,000 clones, about 87% seen once. Input material: PBMCs or T cells enriched from blood (not recorded which). Receptors were obtained from a man aged 25-45 years who had recovered from COVID-19.

The chain has TRBV5-5 and TRBJ1-1; D possibly corresponds to TRBD1 (5 bases). Trimming shortened V by 5 bases and J by 5 bases, and 13 bases separated the two germline ends. This CDR3 has 13 amino acids. Germline CDR1 is SGHKS and CDR2 is YYEKEE (reference sequence). The CDR3 here is CASSIGGRTEAFF. The CDR3 nucleotides are TGTGCCAGCAGTATCGGGGGTAGGACTGAAGCTTTCTTT.

The J gene is TRBJ1-2, the V gene TRBV7-9; TRBD1 is a possible D gene (5 bases). The germline CDR1 and CDR2 sequences are SEHNR and FQNEAQ (reference sequence). The CDR3 is 14 residues long. V lost 1 base, J lost 6 bases, and 12 bases lay in between. The CDR3 DNA is TGTGCCAGCAGCTTAGGCAGGGAGGTCAATGGCTACACCTTC. As protein: CASSLGREVNGYTF.

The chain recombines TRBV5-1 with TRBJ2-7; D ambiguous. V was trimmed by 4 bases and J by 4 bases, leaving 9 bases between them. CDR1 and CDR2 from the germline V gene are SGHRS and YFSETQ. There are 12 residues in the CDR3. The CDR3 DNA sequence: TGCGCCAGCAGCGCGAAACAGTACGAGCAGTACTTC. Its protein is CASSAKQYEQYF.

This rearrangement joins TRBV5-1 to TRBJ2-1, with 9 bases matching TRBD1. J was trimmed by 6 bases and V by 4 bases; bases with no gene match: 8. Germline V lookup: CDR1 SGHRS, CDR2 YFSETQ. The CDR3 runs to 15 residues. DNA of the CDR3: TGCGCCAGCAGCCAGGGACAGGGTCCCCGCAATGAGCAGTTCTTC. Protein product: CASSQGQGPRNEQFF. Based on the CDR3 plus reference TRBV5-1 and TRBJ2-1, the full variable domain is KAGVTQTPRYLIKTRGQQVTLSCSPISGHRSVSWYQQTPGQGLQFLFEYFSETQRNKGNFPGRFSGRQFSNSRSEMNVSTLELGDSALYLCASSQGQGPRNEQFFGPGTRLTVL.

This clone has only one observation. The same CDR3 arises from other DNA sequences in this sample as well. The chain combines TRBV5-4 with TRBJ1-4; D is unclear. The CDR3 runs 13 residues. The germline V gene encodes CDR1 SGHNT and CDR2 YYREEE (reference sequence). V lost 0 bases to trimming and J lost 8 bases, with 8 bases between them. DNA for the CDR3: TGTGCCAGCAGCTTGGTCGGCGGAGAAAAACTGTTTTTT. Its translation: CASSLVGGEKLFF.

This clone was found once. The chain joins TRBV19 to TRBJ1-2; 8 bases are shared with TRBD1. Germline assignment: CDR1 LNHDA and CDR2 SQIVND (reference sequence). J lost 5 bases, V lost 5 bases, and 7 bases had no gene match. The CDR3 is 14 amino acids. The CDR3 nucleotides read TGTGCCAGTAGTCCCGGACAGGGTTTTTATGGCTACACCTTC. Amino acids: CASSPGQGFYGYTF.

This chain joins TRBV5-1 and TRBJ1-5, with 7 positions matching TRBD1. V was clipped by 4 bases and J by 1 base; unmatched bases: 5. Germline V gene data show CDR1 as SGHRS and CDR2 as YFSETQ. The CDR3 spans 15 residues. CDR3 in DNA: TGCGCCAGCAGCCAAACAGGGGAAAGCAATCAGCCCCAGCATTTT. Translated, it gives CASSQTGESNQPQHF.

J is TRBJ1-1 and V is TRBV4-2, with 12 bases fitting TRBD1. V lost 2 bases to trimming and J lost 4 bases; unmatched junction nucleotides: 5. The CDR3 is 16 residues long. CDR1 is LGHNA, CDR2 YNFKEQ, per germline. This CDR3 reads CASSQLTGQGATEAFF. The CDR3 nucleotides read TGTGCCAGCAGCCAACTAACGGGACAGGGGGCCACTGAAGCTTTCTTT.

This clone was observed a single time. The chain uses TRBV5-1 and TRBJ2-7; perhaps TRBD1 as D (7 bases). Germline V gene sequence: CDR1 SGHRS, CDR2 YFSETQ. The germline V and J ends were trimmed by 4 bases and 5 bases, with 19 bases remaining between them. The CDR3 totals 15 residues. CDR3 nucleotides: TGCGCCAGCAGCGGAGGGACAGCTCCTAAACACGAGCAGTACTTC. Its translation: CASSGGTAPKHEQYF.

This chain uses TRBV2 with TRBJ2-7; the match to TRBD2 covers 16 bases. V lost 6 bases, J lost 5 bases, and 10 bases stayed unmatched. CDR1 SNHLY and CDR2 FYNNEI come from the germline V gene. The CDR3 consists of 17 residues. Here the CDR3 reads CASRRSGLAGGRDEQYF. The CDR3 DNA follows: TGTGCCAGCAGAAGGTCGGGACTAGCGGGGGGGCGGGACGAGCAGTACTTC.

The chain carries TRBV12-5 and TRBJ1-2; TRBD1 matches 9 bases. Trimming cost V 1 base and J 2 bases; bases outside gene matches: 5. There are 16 residues in the CDR3. Germline CDR1 reads LGHNT; CDR2 reads FRNRAP. CDR3 sequence: CASGLEWTGENYGYTF. The DNA of the CDR3 is TGTGCTAGTGGTTTGGAGTGGACAGGGGAGAACTATGGCTACACCTTC.

The chain links TRBV5-1 to TRBJ2-1, with 13 bases that match TRBD2. Germline CDR1 is SGHRS and CDR2 is YFSETQ. V lost 2 bases to trimming and J lost 5 bases; unmatched junction nucleotides: 4. The CDR3 is 16 residues long. The CDR3 is CASSFIGTSGNNEQFF. CDR3 nucleotide sequence: TGCGCCAGCAGCTTTATCGGGACTAGCGGGAACAATGAGCAGTTCTTC.

The CDR3 sequence is CASSEEGTARPNEKLFF. The CDR3 DNA sequence: TGTGCCAGCAGTGAGGAGGGGACAGCGAGGCCTAATGAAAAACTGTTTTTT. The rearrangement joins TRBV2 to TRBJ1-4; TRBD1 aligns across 7 bases. Germline V lookup: CDR1 SNHLY, CDR2 FYNNEI. The length of the CDR3 is 17 residues. The junction had 10 bases not matched to a gene; V was cut back by 3 bases and J by 3 bases.

This clone was picked up one time. V and J are TRBV7-8 and TRBJ1-4; possibly TRBD1 for D (6 bases). Trimming removed 1 base from V and 6 bases from J, with 12 bases in between. CDR3 length equals 15 residues. The germline gives CDR1 SGHVS, CDR2 FQNEAQ. The CDR3 nucleotides read TGTGCCAGCAGCTTAGGACTCGCAGGGGATGAAAAACTGTTTTTT. It is translated as CASSLGLAGDEKLFF.

The CDR3 is CASSTAYRGDYGYTF. CDR3 DNA: TGTGCCAGCAGCACGGCTTACAGGGGAGACTATGGCTACACCTTC. This sequence joins TRBV5-5 and TRBJ1-2; 7 bases are a match to TRBD1. This CDR3 is built from 15 residues. Trimming at V came to 4 bases and at J to 3 bases, leaving 9 bases not matched to a gene. CDR1 SGHKS and CDR2 YYEKEE come from the germline V gene (reference sequence).

The V and J genes are TRBV19 and TRBJ2-1, with D perhaps TRBD2 (7 bases). The V gene's germline CDR1 is LNHDA and CDR2 SQIVND (reference sequence). V shed 5 bases and J shed 4 bases, with 18 bases lying between them. The CDR3 loop spans 16 amino acids. CDR3 nucleotide sequence: TGTGCCAGTAGTGGACGGGGGGCCCTCTTATACAATGAGCAGTTCTTC. Translated, it gives CASSGRGALLYNEQFF.

The J gene is TRBJ1-2, the V gene TRBV7-9; D not resolved. The V and J ends lost 7 bases and 4 bases respectively, with 13 bases between them. The CDR3 spans 13 residues. CDR1 is SEHNR and CDR2 is FQNEAQ in the germline V gene (reference sequence). The CDR3 loop reads CASTPTDPYGYTF. The CDR3 nucleotides read TGTGCCAGCACCCCTACAGATCCCTATGGCTACACCTTC.

The CDR3 sequence is CASSQDGVRTNYGYTF. The CDR3 DNA reads as TGCGCCAGCAGCCAAGACGGGGTCAGAACTAACTATGGCTACACCTTC. This chain connects TRBV4-1 to TRBJ1-2; no firm D call. CDR1 is MGHRA and CDR2 is YSYEKL in the germline V gene. The ends were cut back, 0 bases at V and 0 bases at J, with 11 bases in the middle. The CDR3 sequence is 16 residues long.

Here the CDR3 DNA reads TGTGCCAGCAGCTTAGCGGGGCAAGGCGGAGAGACCCAGTACTTC. This encodes CASSLAGQGGETQYF. The chain couples TRBV7-6 to TRBJ2-5, with a possible D match to TRBD1 (5 bases). The CDR3 has 15 amino acids. The germline gives CDR1 SGHVS, CDR2 FNYEAQ. The V end was cut by 0 bases, the J end by 4 bases, with 12 bases between.

The chain recombines TRBV7-2 with TRBJ2-1; 7 positions agree with TRBD2. The CDR3 is made up of 14 amino acids. With 6 bases clipped from V and 3 bases from J, the junction kept 5 bases outside the gene matches. Germline-derived CDR1 and CDR2 are SGHTA and FQGNSA. CDR3 nucleotide sequence: TGTGCCAGCAGATCCGGGGGGATCTACAATGAGCAGTTCTTC. This gives the protein CASRSGGIYNEQFF.

A note on this clone: Other DNA sequences within the sample encode an identical CDR3. V and J are TRBV30 and TRBJ1-5, with D possibly matching TRBD1 (6 bases). V was shortened by 1 base and J by 6 bases, with 10 bases between the two germline ends. The V gene's germline CDR1 is GTSNPN and CDR2 SVGIG (reference sequence). The CDR3 covers 13 residues. Here the CDR3 reads CAWSGGGGQPQHF. The CDR3 DNA follows: TGTGCCTGGAGTGGGGGGGGCGGTCAGCCCCAGCATTTT.

V usage is TRBV7-8 and J usage is TRBJ2-7; D call uncertain. From germline, CDR1 is SGHVS and CDR2 FQNEAQ. CDR3 size: 15 residues. V was trimmed by 1 base and J by 0 bases, leaving 10 bases between them. This chain's CDR3 is CASSLEVTNSYEQYF. The CDR3 DNA reads TGTGCCAGCAGCTTAGAGGTGACAAACTCCTACGAGCAGTACTTC.

This sequence joins TRBV4-1 and TRBJ2-7; possible D gene TRBD2, 7 bases. V was trimmed by 1 base and J by 2 bases, leaving 12 bases between them. The CDR3 covers 15 residues. Germline V gives CDR1 MGHRA, CDR2 YSYEKL. CDR3 nucleotides: TGCGCCAGCAGCCAAGTTGCGGGGGCCACCTACGAGCAGTACTTC. This sequence encodes CASSQVAGATYEQYF.

This chain uses TRBV9 with TRBJ2-3; 8 bases match TRBD1. Unmatched junction bases numbered 5, after V lost 2 bases and J lost 3 bases. Germline loops: CDR1 SGDLS, CDR2 YYNGEE. The CDR3 is 15 amino acids. Here the CDR3 DNA reads TGTGCCAGCAGCGTCCTTGGGACAGGAACAGATACGCAGTATTTT. It encodes CASSVLGTGTDTQYF.

The V gene is TRBV5-1, the J gene TRBJ2-2; the match to TRBD1 covers 8 bases. CDR3 length: 14 amino acids. The V and J ends lost 4 bases and 2 bases, in that order; junction bases with no gene match: 1. CDR1 and CDR2 from the germline V gene are SGHRS and YFSETQ. This CDR3 reads CASSGTGNTGELFF. CDR3 nucleotides: TGCGCCAGCAGCGGGACAGGCAACACCGGGGAGCTGTTTTTT.

The chain uses TRBV19 and TRBJ1-2; 8 positions agree with TRBD1. This CDR3 region has 14 residues. Germline assignment: CDR1 LNHDA and CDR2 SQIVND (reference sequence). V was pared by 5 bases and J by 0 bases, with 2 bases of the junction left unmatched. In DNA, the CDR3 is TGTGCCAGTAGTCAACAGGGGGCTAACTATGGCTACACCTTC. Translating gives CASSQQGANYGYTF.

The V call is TRBV5-4, the J call TRBJ2-3; D is perhaps TRBD2 (7 bases). Trimming left V 0 bases short and J 3 bases short, with 14 bases between. The CDR3 is 16 amino acids. From germline, CDR1 is SGHNT and CDR2 YYREEE (reference sequence). The DNA of the CDR3 is TGTGCCAGCAGCTTGGCGGGGGGCGCTGGGACAGATACGCAGTATTTT. This gives the protein CASSLAGGAGTDTQYF.

The chain couples TRBV7-9 to TRBJ1-3, with D possibly TRBD1 on 6 matching bases. V was shortened by 5 bases and J by 0 bases, with 11 bases between the two germline ends. Germline CDR1 reads SEHNR; CDR2 reads FQNEAQ (reference sequence). There are 15 residues in the CDR3. The CDR3, as DNA: TGTGCCAGCAGCCTTCAGGGGAGCTCTGGAAACACCATATATTTT. This encodes CASSLQGSSGNTIYF.

CDR3 nucleotide sequence: TGTGCCAGCAGTCCTACATATCCAGCGGGGGTGAGGAATGAGCAGTTCTTC. Its translation: CASSPTYPAGVRNEQFF. V and J are TRBV27 and TRBJ2-1; TRBD2 agrees at 8 bases. This CDR3 is 17 amino acids long. The ends lost 5 bases at V and 7 bases at J; junction bases unmatched: 16. CDR1 is MNHEY and CDR2 is SMNVEV in the germline V gene (reference sequence).